This is a list of T cell receptor beta chains from one sample in a study of cytomegalovirus exposure and HLA in healthy donors. Clones were read by immunoSEQ multiplex PCR, and TCRdb kept only the in-frame ones, dropping some. The sample yields more than 110,000 clones, roughly 80% seen once. The material sequenced was PBMCs. These receptors were collected from a woman in her forties or fifties in good health and CMV-seropositive. Both conserved end residues are part of each CDR3. A D gene is named only where the DNA matches it firmly. Size values are once, few and many counts, or a class for expanded clones, and some rows have none.

CDR3 length	D gene	clone size	J gene	V gene	CDR3 protein	CDR3 DNA
15	TRBD2	.	TRBJ2-7	TRBV5-4	CASSFFVGGAYEQYF	TGTGCCAGCAGCTTCTTTGTCGGGGGGGCCTACGAGCAGTACTTC
14	.	.	TRBJ2-1	TRBV11-2	CASSLVGGYNEQFF	TGTGCCAGCAGCTTAGTCGGCGGGTACAATGAGCAGTTCTTC
17	.	.	TRBJ2-7	TRBV5-1	CASSLGRGGGISYEQYF	TGCGCCAGCAGCTTGGGTCGGGGTGGAGGTATATCCTACGAGCAGTACTTC
15	TRBD1	.	TRBJ2-3	TRBV6-5	CASRPGQGSTDTQYF	TGTGCCAGCAGACCGGGACAGGGGAGCACAGATACGCAGTATTTT
15	TRBD2	few	TRBJ2-2	TRBV7-3	CASSSAGENTGELFF	TGTGCCAGCAGCTCCGCGGGGGAGAACACCGGGGAGCTGTTTTTT
13	.	.	TRBJ1-2	TRBV7-7	CASSYGTTIGYTF	TGTGCTAGCAGTTACGGGACAACAATTGGCTACACCTTC
15	.	.	TRBJ1-5	TRBV7-2	CASSLVLAGFSPQHF	TGTGCCAGCAGCTTAGTTTTGGCGGGGTTCAGCCCCCAGCATTTT
14	TRBD1	.	TRBJ1-1	TRBV7-2	CASSLARQGAEAFF	TGTGCCAGCAGCTTAGCGCGGCAGGGGGCTGAAGCTTTCTTT
16	TRBD2	.	TRBJ2-3	TRBV2	CASSKAGGGFTDTQYF	TGTGCCAGCAGCAAAGCGGGGGGGGGATTCACAGATACGCAGTATTTT
15	.	once	TRBJ2-5	TRBV5-1	CASSIGTSLVETQYF	TGCGCCAGCAGCATAGGGACTTCACTGGTGGAGACCCAGTACTTC
16	TRBD1	.	TRBJ2-5	TRBV19	CASSMTGTGSQETQYF	TGTGCCAGTAGTATGACCGGGACAGGGTCCCAAGAGACCCAGTACTTC
15	.	.	TRBJ2-3	TRBV4-2	CASSQVGDGTDTQYF	TGTGCCAGCAGCCAAGTGGGCGATGGCACAGATACGCAGTATTTT
13	.	.	TRBJ1-6	TRBV28	CASSMDSNSPLHF	TGTGCCAGCAGTATGGACAGTAATTCACCCCTCCACTTT
13	.	.	TRBJ2-7	TRBV2	CASTGSNSYEQYF	TGTGCCAGCACAGGGTCCAACTCCTACGAGCAGTACTTC
13	TRBD1	.	TRBJ1-1	TRBV28	CASIRQGNTEAFF	TGTGCCAGTATCCGACAGGGGAACACTGAAGCTTTCTTT
14	.	.	TRBJ2-7	TRBV7-8	CASSFAQGSYEQYF	TGTGCCAGCAGCTTCGCACAGGGTTCGTACGAGCAGTACTTC
14	TRBD2	few	TRBJ2-5	TRBV2	CATTTGTTQETQYF	TGTGCCACCACCACCGGGACTACGCAGGAGACCCAGTACTTC
12	.	.	TRBJ2-5	TRBV2	CASSESPSIQYF	TGTGCCAGCAGTGAAAGCCCGTCTATTCAGTACTTC
15	TRBD1	.	TRBJ2-1	TRBV5-6	CASSLDRGIYNEQFF	TGTGCCAGCAGCTTGGACAGGGGAATTTACAATGAGCAGTTCTTC
15	TRBD1	.	TRBJ1-6	TRBV19	CASTPTDRDNSPLHF	TGTGCCAGTACCCCCACGGACAGGGATAATTCACCCCTCCACTTT